This TCR beta chain was sequenced during a study of early T cells in non-severe SARS-CoV-2 infection. On the study more broadly: Sequencing input comprised bulk RNA from unsorted whole blood; chain pairing was not available.

Attached unique molecular identifiers marked individual cDNA molecules. TCRdb redid the calling of the 5' RACE reads with MiXCR, one entry per CDR3 protein. The sample yields about 18,000 distinct CDR3 sequences, around 5.9% seen once. This clonotype was seen many times. The CDR3 consists of 12 residues. V was pared by 4 bases and J by 6 bases, with 4 bases of the junction left unmatched. Germline V gene sequence: CDR1 DFQATT, CDR2 SNEGSKA (reference sequence). This TCR was sampled from an adult who was a healthcare worker with PCR-confirmed SARS-CoV-2 infection or an uninfected control (not recorded which). This chain connects TRBV20-1 to TRBJ2-7; 9 bases agree with TRBD1. The sequenced material came from whole blood. The CDR3 coding sequence is TGCAGTGCTAACGACAGGGGGACCGAGCAGTACTTC. It codes for CSANDRGTEQYF.